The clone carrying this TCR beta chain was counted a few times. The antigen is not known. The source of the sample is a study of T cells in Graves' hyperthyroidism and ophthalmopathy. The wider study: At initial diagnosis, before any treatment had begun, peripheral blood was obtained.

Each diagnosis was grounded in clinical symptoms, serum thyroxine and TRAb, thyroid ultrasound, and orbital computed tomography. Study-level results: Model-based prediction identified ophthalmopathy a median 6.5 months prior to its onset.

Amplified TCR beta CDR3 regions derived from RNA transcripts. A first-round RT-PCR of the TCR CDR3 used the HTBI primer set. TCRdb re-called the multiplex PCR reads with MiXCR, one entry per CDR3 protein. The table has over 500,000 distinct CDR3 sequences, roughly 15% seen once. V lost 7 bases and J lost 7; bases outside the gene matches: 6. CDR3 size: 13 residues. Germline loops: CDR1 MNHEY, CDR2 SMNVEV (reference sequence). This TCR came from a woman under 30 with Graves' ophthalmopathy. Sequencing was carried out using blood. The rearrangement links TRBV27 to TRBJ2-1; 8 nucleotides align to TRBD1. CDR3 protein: CASIKTGVNEQFF. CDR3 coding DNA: TGTGCCAGCATCAAGACAGGGGTTAATGAGCAGTTCTTC.